This TCR beta chain was retrieved from a study of siplizumab effects on memory and regulatory T cells. This CDR3 has 13 amino acids. Trimming took 10 bases from V and 6 from J, leaving 18 bases between them. Per the germline V gene, CDR1 is MDHEN and CDR2 is SYDVKM. Some clones are missing from TCRdb's copy, which holds only in-frame ones; the method was immunoSEQ multiplex PCR. The sample has roughly 100,000 clones; 93% are singletons. The chain uses TRBV28 and TRBJ1-1; D uncertain. Sequences were obtained from CD8+ T cells sorted from blood. The receptor's source is a human donor in good health. The CDR3 nucleotides are TGTGCCACCCACCATATTGAAGCCCCTGAAGCTTTCTTT. Protein sequence: CATHHIEAPEAFF.